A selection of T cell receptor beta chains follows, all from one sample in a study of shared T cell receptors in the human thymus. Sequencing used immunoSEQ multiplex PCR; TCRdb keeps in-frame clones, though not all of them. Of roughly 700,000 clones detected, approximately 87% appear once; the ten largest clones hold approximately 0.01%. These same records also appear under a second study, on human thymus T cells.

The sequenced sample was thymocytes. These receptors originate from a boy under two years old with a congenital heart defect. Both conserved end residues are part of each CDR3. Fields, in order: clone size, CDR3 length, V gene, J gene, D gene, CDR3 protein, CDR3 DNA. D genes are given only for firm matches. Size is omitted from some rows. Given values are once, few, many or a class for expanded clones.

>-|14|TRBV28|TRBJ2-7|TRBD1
CASSLQGDPYEQYF
TGTGCCAGCAGTTTGCAGGGGGACCCCTACGAGCAGTACTTC
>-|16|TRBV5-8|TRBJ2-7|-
CASSLEPGSYRHEQYF
TGTGCCAGCAGCTTGGAGCCAGGGTCGTATCGGCACGAGCAGTACTTC
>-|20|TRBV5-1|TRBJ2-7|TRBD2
CASSLPTTKPGLAHTYEQYF
TGCGCCAGCAGCTTGCCCACCACAAAACCGGGACTAGCTCATACCTACGAGCAGTACTTC
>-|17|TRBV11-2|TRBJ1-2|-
CASSFGPGARPNYGYTF
TGTGCCAGCAGCTTTGGACCTGGGGCCAGACCTAACTATGGCTACACCTTC
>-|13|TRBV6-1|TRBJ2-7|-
CASSGASGYEQYF
TGTGCCAGCAGTGGGGCGTCTGGATACGAGCAGTACTTC
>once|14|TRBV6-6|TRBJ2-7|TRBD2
CASSYVGGPYEQYF
TGTGCCAGCAGTTACGTGGGAGGGCCCTACGAGCAGTACTTC
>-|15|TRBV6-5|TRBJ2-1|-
CASTPPPGGYNEQFF
TGTGCCAGCACTCCTCCCCCTGGCGGGTACAATGAGCAGTTCTTC
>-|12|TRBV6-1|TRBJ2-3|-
CASTAYRDTQYF
TGTGCCAGCACCGCTTACAGAGATACGCAGTATTTT
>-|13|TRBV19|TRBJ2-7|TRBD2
CASSISSGRGQYF
TGTGCCAGTAGTATCAGTAGCGGGAGGGGTCAGTACTTC
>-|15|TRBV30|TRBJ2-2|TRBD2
CAWRPSGSGTGELFF
TGTGCCTGGAGGCCTAGCGGGAGTGGTACCGGGGAGCTGTTTTTT
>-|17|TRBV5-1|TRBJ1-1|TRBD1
CASSLRPGTGYNTEAFF
TGCGCCAGCAGCTTGCGGCCCGGGACAGGGTATAACACTGAAGCTTTCTTT
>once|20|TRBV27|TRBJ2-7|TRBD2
CASSLSIPRASGRALYEQYF
TGTGCCAGCAGTTTATCTATCCCGAGGGCTAGCGGGAGGGCCCTCTACGAGCAGTACTTC
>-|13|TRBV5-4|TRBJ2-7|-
CASSTPPGVEQYF
TGTGCCAGCAGCACACCCCCGGGGGTGGAGCAGTACTTC
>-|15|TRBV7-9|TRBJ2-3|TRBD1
CASSYPTGGSDTQYF
TGTGCCAGCAGCTACCCGACAGGGGGTTCAGATACGCAGTATTTT
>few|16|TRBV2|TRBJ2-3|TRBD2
CASRTGLAGIADTQYF
TGTGCCAGCAGAACGGGACTAGCGGGAATAGCAGATACGCAGTATTTT
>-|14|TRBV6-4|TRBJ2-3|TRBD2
CASSLLAGGDTQYF
TGTGCCAGCAGCCTACTAGCGGGAGGAGATACGCAGTATTTT
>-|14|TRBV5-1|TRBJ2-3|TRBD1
CASSSYRGTDTQYF
TGCGCCAGCAGCTCCTACAGGGGAACAGATACGCAGTATTTT
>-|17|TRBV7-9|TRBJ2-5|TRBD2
CASSLEGRREVKETQYF
TGTGCCAGCAGCTTAGAAGGGCGGCGGGAGGTGAAAGAGACCCAGTACTTC
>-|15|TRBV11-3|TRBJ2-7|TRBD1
CASSLGQGVLYEQYF
TGTGCCAGCAGCTTGGGCCAGGGGGTTCTCTACGAGCAGTACTTC
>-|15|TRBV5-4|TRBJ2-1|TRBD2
CASSLRAGGRNEQFF
TGTGCCAGCAGCTTGAGGGCGGGAGGAAGGAATGAGCAGTTCTTC
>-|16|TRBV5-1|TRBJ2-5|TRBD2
CASTPGPAGGGETQYF
TGCGCCAGCACCCCTGGCCCAGCGGGGGGGGGAGAGACCCAGTACTTC
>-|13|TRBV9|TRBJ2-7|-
CASSATLGYEQYF
TGTGCCAGCAGCGCCACCCTCGGCTACGAGCAGTACTTC
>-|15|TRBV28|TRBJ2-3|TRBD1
CASIGTAYITDTQYF
TGTGCCAGCATCGGGACAGCGTACATCACAGATACGCAGTATTTT
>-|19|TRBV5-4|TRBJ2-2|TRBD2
CASSPLGSSGRGLTGELFF
TGTGCCAGCAGCCCTCTAGGTTCTAGCGGGAGGGGACTCACCGGGGAGCTGTTTTTT
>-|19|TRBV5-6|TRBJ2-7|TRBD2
CASSPRTPGLARNTYEQYF
TGTGCCAGCAGCCCCCGCACACCGGGACTAGCCCGAAATACCTACGAGCAGTACTTC
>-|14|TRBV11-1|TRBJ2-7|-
CASSLFTGSYEQYF
TGTGCCAGCAGCTTGTTTACAGGGTCCTACGAGCAGTACTTC
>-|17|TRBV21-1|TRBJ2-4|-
CASSKSRGGRAKNIQYF
TGTGCCAGCAGCAAATCTAGGGGGGGCAGAGCCAAAAACATTCAGTACTTC
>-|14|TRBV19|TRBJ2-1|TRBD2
CASSPGTSDDEQFF
TGTGCCAGTAGTCCCGGGACTAGCGACGATGAGCAGTTCTTC
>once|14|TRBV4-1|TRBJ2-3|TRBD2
CASSLAGRVDTQYF
TGCGCCAGCAGCCTAGCGGGGAGGGTAGATACGCAGTATTTT
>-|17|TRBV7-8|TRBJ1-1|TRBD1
CASSLARGTGGFAEAFF
TGTGCCAGCAGCTTAGCGCGAGGGACAGGGGGCTTCGCTGAAGCTTTCTTT
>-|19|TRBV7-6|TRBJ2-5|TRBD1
CASSLVRTGGGSGQETQYF
TGTGCCAGCAGCTTAGTTCGGACAGGGGGCGGGAGCGGTCAAGAGACCCAGTACTTC
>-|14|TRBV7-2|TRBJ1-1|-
CASSARGGNTEAFF
TGTGCCAGCAGCGCACGGGGTGGGAACACTGAAGCTTTCTTT
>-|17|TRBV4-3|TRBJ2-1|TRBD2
CASSHSWALAGGDEQFF
TGCGCCAGCAGCCACTCATGGGCCCTAGCGGGGGGGGATGAGCAGTTCTTC
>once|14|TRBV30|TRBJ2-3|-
CAWRLRERGDTQYF
TGTGCCTGGAGATTGAGGGAGCGTGGAGATACGCAGTATTTT
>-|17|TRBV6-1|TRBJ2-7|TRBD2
CASSAGTSGRARYEQYF
TGTGCCAGCAGTGCCGGGACTAGCGGGAGGGCCAGGTACGAGCAGTACTTC
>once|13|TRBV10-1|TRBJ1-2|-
CASSRYLTSGYTF
TGCGCCAGCTCCAGGTACCTTACGTCTGGCTACACCTTC
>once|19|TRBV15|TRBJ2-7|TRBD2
CATSSAGLAGGPRVYEQYF
TGTGCCACCAGCAGCGCCGGACTAGCGGGAGGGCCTAGAGTCTACGAGCAGTACTTC
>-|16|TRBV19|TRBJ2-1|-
CASSLPIPGASNEQFF
TGTGCCAGTAGCCTCCCGATACCAGGGGCTTCCAATGAGCAGTTCTTC
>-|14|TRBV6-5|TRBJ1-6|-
CASRAGKGNSPLHF
TGTGCCAGCAGGGCAGGGAAGGGTAATTCACCCCTCCACTTT
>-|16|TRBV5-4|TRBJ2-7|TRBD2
CASSFGGVAGSYEQYF
TGTGCCAGCAGCTTTGGCGGAGTAGCGGGAAGCTACGAGCAGTACTTC
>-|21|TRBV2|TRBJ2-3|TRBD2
CASSGLPAREGEGYSTDTQYF
TGTGCCAGCAGCGGACTCCCCGCTAGAGAAGGGGAGGGGTATAGCACAGATACGCAGTATTTT
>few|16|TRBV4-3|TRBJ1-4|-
CASSQGTPGHPEKLFF
TGCGCCAGCAGCCAGGGCACCCCGGGACACCCTGAAAAACTGTTTTTT
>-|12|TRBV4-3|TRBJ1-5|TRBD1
CGIRGKVQPQHF
TGCGGGATCAGGGGGAAAGTTCAGCCCCAGCATTTT
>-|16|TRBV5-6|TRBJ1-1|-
CASSPTGGDSNTEAFF
TGTGCCAGCAGCCCAACGGGGGGTGACTCGAACACTGAAGCTTTCTTT
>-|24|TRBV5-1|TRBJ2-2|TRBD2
CASSLGGGGPGTSANKRGTGELFF
TGCGCCAGCAGCTTGGGAGGAGGGGGGCCCGGGACTAGCGCCAATAAAAGAGGAACCGGGGAGCTGTTTTTT
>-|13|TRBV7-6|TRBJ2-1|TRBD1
CASSSPDRGEQFF
TGTGCCAGCAGTTCACCGGACAGGGGAGAGCAGTTCTTC
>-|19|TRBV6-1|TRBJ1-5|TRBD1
CASSENLGTGGPGNQPQHF
TGTGCCAGCAGTGAAAATTTGGGGACAGGGGGCCCTGGCAATCAGCCCCAGCATTTT
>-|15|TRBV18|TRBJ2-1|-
CASSPSQGQLNEQFF
TGTGCCAGCTCACCATCCCAGGGGCAGTTAAATGAGCAGTTCTTC
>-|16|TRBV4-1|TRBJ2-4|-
CASSQEGDSAKNIQYF
TGCGCCAGCAGCCAAGAGGGAGACTCAGCCAAAAACATTCAGTACTTC
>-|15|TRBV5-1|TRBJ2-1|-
CASSLGLVGYNEQFF
TGCGCCAGCAGCTTGGGACTGGTCGGCTACAATGAGCAGTTCTTC
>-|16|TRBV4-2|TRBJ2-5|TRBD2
CASSQNRTSGSETQYF
TGTGCCAGCAGCCAAAATAGGACTAGCGGGAGTGAGACCCAGTACTTC
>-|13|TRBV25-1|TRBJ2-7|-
CATQAADSYEQYF
TGTGCCACCCAGGCAGCGGATTCCTACGAGCAGTACTTC
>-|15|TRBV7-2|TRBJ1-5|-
CASSLRHSGDQPQHF
TGTGCCAGCAGCTTACGCCACTCGGGGGATCAGCCCCAGCATTTT
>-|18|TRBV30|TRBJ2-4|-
CAWSVGGGEESKSGIQYF
TGTGCCTGGAGTGTTGGAGGGGGCGAAGAGTCAAAAAGTGGCATTCAGTACTTC